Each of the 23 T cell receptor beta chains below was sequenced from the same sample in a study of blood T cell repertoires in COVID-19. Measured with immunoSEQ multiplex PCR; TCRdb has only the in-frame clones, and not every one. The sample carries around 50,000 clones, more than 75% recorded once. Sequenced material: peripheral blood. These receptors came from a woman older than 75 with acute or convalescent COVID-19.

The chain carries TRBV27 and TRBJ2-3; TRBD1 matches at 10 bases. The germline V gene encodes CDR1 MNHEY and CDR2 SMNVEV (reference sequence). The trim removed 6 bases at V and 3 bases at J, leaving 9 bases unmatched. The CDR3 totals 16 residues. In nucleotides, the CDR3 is TGTGCCAGCAGGGCGGGGACAGGGGATTGGACAGATACGCAGTATTTT. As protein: CASRAGTGDWTDTQYF.

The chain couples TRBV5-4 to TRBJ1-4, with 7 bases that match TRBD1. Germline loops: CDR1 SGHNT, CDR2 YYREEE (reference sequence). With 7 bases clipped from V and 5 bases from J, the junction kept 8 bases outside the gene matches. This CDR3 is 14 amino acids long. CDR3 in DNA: TGTGCCAGCTCGGTCATAGGGGGCAATGAAAAACTGTTTTTT. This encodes CASSVIGGNEKLFF.

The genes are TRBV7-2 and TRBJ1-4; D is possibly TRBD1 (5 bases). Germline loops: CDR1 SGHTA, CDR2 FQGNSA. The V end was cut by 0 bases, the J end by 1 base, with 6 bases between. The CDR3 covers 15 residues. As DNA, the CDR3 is TGTGCCAGCAGCTTAGCGCAGGGAACTAATGAAAAACTGTTTTTT. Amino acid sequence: CASSLAQGTNEKLFF. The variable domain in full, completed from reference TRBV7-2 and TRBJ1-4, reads GAGVSQSPSNKVTEKGKDVELRCDPISGHTALYWYRQSLGQGLEFLIYFQGNSAPDKSGLPSDRFSAERTGGSVSTLTIQRTQQEDSAVYLCASSLAQGTNEKLFFGSGTQLSVL.

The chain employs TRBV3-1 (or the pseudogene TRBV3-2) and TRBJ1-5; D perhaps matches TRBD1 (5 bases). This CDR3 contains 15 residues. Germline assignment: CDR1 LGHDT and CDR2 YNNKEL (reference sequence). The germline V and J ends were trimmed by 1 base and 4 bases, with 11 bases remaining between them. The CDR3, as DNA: TGTGCCAGCAGCCAAGGGTGGGGGGGGAATCAGCCCCAGCATTTT. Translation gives CASSQGWGGNQPQHF.

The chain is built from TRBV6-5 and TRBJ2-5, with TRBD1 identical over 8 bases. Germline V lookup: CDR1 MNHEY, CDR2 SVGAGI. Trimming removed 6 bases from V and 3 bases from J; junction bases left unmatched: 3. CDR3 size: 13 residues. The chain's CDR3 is CASSKGQEETQYF. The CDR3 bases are TGTGCCAGCAGCAAGGGACAGGAAGAGACCCAGTACTTC.

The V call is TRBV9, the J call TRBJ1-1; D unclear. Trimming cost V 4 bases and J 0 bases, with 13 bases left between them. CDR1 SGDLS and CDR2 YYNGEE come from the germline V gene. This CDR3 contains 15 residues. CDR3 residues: CASSPEVGMNTEAFF. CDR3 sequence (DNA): TGTGCCAGCAGCCCGGAGGTAGGAATGAACACTGAAGCTTTCTTT.

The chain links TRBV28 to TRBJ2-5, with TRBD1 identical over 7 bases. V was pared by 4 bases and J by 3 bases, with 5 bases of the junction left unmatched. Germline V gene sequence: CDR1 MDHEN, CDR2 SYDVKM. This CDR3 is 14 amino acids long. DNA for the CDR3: TGTGCCAGCAGTTGGCGAGGACAGGAAGAGACCCAGTACTTC. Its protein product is CASSWRGQEETQYF.

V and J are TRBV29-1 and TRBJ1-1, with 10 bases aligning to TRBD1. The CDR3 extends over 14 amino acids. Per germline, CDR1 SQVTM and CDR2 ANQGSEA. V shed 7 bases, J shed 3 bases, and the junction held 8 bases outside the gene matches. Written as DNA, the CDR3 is TGCAGCGCCTTGGGACAGGGGTTGTACACTGAAGCTTTCTTT. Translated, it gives CSALGQGLYTEAFF.

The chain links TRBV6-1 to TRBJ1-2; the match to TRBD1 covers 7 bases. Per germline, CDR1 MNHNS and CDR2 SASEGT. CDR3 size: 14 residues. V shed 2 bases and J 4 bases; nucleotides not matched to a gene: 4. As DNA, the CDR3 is TGTGCCAGCAGTGAACAAAGGGGGCCCTATGGCTACACCTTC. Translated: CASSEQRGPYGYTF.

The DNA for the CDR3 is TGTGCCAGCAGCTTAGTAGTGTATGAGCAGTTCTTC. The encoded protein is CASSLVVYEQFF. The V gene is TRBV7-9, the J gene TRBJ2-1; D is ambiguous. CDR1 SEHNR and CDR2 FQNEAQ come from the germline V gene (reference sequence). The CDR3 spans 12 residues. With 1 base removed from V and 8 bases from J, the gap between germline ends came to 6 bases.

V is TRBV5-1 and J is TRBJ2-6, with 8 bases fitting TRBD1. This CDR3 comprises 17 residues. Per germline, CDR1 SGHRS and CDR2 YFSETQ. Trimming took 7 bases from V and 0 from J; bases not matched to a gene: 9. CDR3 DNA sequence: TGCGCCAGCGCATCCGGGACAGGTCCCTCTGGGGCCAACGTCCTGACTTTC. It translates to CASASGTGPSGANVLTF.

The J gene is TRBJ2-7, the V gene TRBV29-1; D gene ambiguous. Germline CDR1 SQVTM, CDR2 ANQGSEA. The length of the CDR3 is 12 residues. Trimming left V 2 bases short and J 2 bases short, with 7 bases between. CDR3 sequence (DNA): TGCAGCGTTGAACTTGTAACCTACGAGCAGTACTTC. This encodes CSVELVTYEQYF.

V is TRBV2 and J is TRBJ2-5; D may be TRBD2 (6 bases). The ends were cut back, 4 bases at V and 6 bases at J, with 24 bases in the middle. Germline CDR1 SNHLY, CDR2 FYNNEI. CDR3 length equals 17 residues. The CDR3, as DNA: TGTGCCAGCAGTGTAAACAAGCGAGGCGGGGAGGTTAAGACCCAGTACTTC. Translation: CASSVNKRGGEVKTQYF. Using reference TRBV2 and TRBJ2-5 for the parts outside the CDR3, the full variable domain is EPEVTQTPSHQVTQMGQEVILRCVPISNHLYFYWYRQILGQKVEFLVSFYNNEISEKSEIFDDQFSVERPDGSNFTLKIRSTKLEDSAMYFCASSVNKRGGEVKTQYFGPGTRLLVL.

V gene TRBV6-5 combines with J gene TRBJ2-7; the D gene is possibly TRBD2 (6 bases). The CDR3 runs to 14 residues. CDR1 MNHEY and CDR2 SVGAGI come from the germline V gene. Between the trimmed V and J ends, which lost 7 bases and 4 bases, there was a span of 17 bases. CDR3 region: CASTESGRDYEQYF. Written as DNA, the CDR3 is TGTGCCAGCACCGAAAGCGGGCGAGATTACGAGCAGTACTTC.

CDR3 amino acids: CASSKTISGTGGPGELFF. CDR3 nucleotides: TGTGCCAGCAGTAAGACCATTTCCGGGACAGGGGGACCCGGGGAGCTGTTTTTT. The J gene is TRBJ2-2, the V gene TRBV27, with TRBD1 matching over 11 bases. This CDR3 comprises 18 residues. The germline V gene has CDR1 MNHEY and CDR2 SMNVEV (reference sequence). After removal of 5 bases from V and 6 bases from J, the junction contained 14 bases not matched to a gene.

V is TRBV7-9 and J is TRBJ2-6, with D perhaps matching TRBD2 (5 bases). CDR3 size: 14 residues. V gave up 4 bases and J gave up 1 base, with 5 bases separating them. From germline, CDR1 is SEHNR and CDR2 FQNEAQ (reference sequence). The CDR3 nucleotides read TGTGCCAGCAGCTGGACTTCTGGGGCCAACGTCCTGACTTTC. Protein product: CASSWTSGANVLTF.

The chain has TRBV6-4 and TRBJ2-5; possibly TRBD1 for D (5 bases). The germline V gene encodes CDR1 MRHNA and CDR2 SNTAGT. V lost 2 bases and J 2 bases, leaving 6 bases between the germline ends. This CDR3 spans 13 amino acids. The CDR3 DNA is TGTGCCAGCAGTGACGGGGCACAAGAGACCCAGTACTTC. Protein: CASSDGAQETQYF.

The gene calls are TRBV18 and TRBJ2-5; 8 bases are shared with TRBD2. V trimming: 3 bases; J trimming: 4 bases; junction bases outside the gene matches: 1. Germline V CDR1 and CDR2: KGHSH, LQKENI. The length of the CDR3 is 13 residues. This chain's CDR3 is CASSPGLAETQYF. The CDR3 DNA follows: TGTGCCAGCTCACCCGGACTAGCAGAGACCCAGTACTTC.

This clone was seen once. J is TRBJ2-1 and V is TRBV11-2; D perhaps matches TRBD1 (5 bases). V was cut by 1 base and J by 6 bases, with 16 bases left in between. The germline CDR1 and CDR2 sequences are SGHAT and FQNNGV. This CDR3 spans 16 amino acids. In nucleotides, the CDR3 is TGTGCCAGCAGCTTAGTTACAGGTTTCGCAGGCAATGAGCAGTTCTTC. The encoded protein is CASSLVTGFAGNEQFF. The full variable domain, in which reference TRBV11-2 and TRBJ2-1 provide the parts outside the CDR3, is EAGVAQSPRYKIIEKRQSVAFWCNPISGHATLYWYQQILGQGPKLLIQFQNNGVVDDSQLPKDRFSAERLKGVDSTLKIQPAKLEDSAVYLCASSLVTGFAGNEQFFGPGTRLTVL.

In nucleotides, the CDR3 is TGTGCCAGCAGGTCAGGGGTAGGGAACTATGGCTACACCTTC. Its translation is CASRSGVGNYGYTF. This chain joins TRBV11-2 and TRBJ1-2; D is perhaps TRBD1 (6 bases). Germline V CDR1 and CDR2: SGHAT, FQNNGV. Trimming stripped 6 bases from V and 2 bases from J, with 13 bases between. CDR3 length equals 14 residues.

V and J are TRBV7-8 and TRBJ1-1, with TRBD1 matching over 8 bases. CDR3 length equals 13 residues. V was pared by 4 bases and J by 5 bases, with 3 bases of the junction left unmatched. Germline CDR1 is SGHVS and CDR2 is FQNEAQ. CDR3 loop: CASSYYRGTEAFF. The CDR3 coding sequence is TGTGCCAGCAGCTACTACAGGGGGACTGAAGCTTTCTTT.

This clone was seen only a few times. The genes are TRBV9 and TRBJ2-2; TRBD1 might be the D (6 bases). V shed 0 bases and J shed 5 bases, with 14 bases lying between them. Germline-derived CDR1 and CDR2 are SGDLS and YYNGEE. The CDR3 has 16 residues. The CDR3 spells CASSVGRFQGTGELFF. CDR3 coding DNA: TGTGCCAGCAGCGTAGGAAGGTTTCAGGGGACCGGGGAGCTGTTTTTT.

CDR3 region: CASSLGQISYEQYF. The DNA of the CDR3 is TGCGCCAGCAGCTTGGGACAGATCTCCTACGAGCAGTACTTC. The chain employs TRBV5-1 and TRBJ2-7, with D possibly TRBD1 on 5 matching bases. V was cut by 0 bases and J by 0 bases, with 7 bases left in between. The CDR3 length is 14 residues. Germline V gene lookup returns CDR1 SGHRS and CDR2 YFSETQ.